This T cell receptor (beta chain) was identified in a study of blood T cell repertoires in COVID-19. Study-wide background: Spain, Italy and the United States supplied samples that represented acute and convalescent COVID-19. PBMCs, B-cell-depleted T cells, or T cells provided the cDNA or gDNA that made up the material.

This clone has just a few counts. Study processing details: Cell counts per sample came from amplifying reference gene primers. Some clones are missing from TCRdb's copy, which holds only in-frame ones; the method was immunoSEQ multiplex PCR. Clonal size and the V and J genes are those of that table, whereas D and trimming came from the DNA. The table lists more than 130,000 clones, about 90% of them singletons, with approximately 10% in the top ten. V shed 4 bases and J 2 bases; nucleotides not matched to a gene: 3. This CDR3 region has 16 residues. Germline V gene data show CDR1 as SEHNR and CDR2 as FQNEAQ (reference sequence).

The TCR was taken from a man between 45 and 60 years old with active or convalescent COVID-19. V is TRBV7-9 and J is TRBJ2-4, with 12 bases that match TRBD2. Material for sequencing was peripheral blood. The CDR3 region is CASSSGLAGPKNIQYF. The CDR3 nucleotides read TGTGCCAGCAGCTCCGGACTAGCGGGACCCAAAAACATTCAGTACTTC.